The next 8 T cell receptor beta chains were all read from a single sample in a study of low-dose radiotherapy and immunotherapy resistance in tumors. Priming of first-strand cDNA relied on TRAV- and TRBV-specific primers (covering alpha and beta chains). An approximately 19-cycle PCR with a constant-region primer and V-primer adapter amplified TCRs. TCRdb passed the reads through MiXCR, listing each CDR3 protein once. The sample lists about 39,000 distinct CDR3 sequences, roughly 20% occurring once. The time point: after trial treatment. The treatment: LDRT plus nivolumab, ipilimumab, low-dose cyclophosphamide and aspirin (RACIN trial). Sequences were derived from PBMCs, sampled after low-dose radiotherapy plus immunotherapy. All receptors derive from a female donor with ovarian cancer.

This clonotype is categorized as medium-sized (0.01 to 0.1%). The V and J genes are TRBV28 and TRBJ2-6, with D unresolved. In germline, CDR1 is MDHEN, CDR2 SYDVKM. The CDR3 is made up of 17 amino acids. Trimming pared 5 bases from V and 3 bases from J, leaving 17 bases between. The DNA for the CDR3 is TGTGCCAGCAGTGGGCCGCCTTACCCGGGTGGGGCCAACGTCCTGACTTTC. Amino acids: CASSGPPYPGGANVLTF.

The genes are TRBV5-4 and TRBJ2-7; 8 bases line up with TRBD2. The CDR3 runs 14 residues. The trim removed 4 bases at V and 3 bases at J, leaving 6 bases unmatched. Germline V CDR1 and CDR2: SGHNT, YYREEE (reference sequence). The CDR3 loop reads CASSPRGEGYEQYF. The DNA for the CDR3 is TGTGCCAGCAGCCCGCGGGGGGAGGGCTACGAGCAGTACTTC.

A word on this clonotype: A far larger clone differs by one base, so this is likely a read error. This chain's CDR3 is CASTKVKTYEQFF. CDR3 nucleotides: TGTGCCAGCACAAAAGTCAAAACCTACGAGCAGTTCTTC. The chain couples TRBV28 to TRBJ2-1; D remains ambiguous. V was trimmed by 7 bases and J by 10 bases, leaving 17 bases between them. The CDR3 totals 13 residues. Germline V CDR1 and CDR2: MDHEN, SYDVKM.

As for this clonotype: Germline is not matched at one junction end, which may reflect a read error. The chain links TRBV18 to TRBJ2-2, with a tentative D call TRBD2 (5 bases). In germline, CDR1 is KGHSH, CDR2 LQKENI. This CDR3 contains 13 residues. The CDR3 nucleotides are TGTGCCAGCTTACCAATGAACACCGGGGAGCCGTTTTTT. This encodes CASLPMNTGEPFF.

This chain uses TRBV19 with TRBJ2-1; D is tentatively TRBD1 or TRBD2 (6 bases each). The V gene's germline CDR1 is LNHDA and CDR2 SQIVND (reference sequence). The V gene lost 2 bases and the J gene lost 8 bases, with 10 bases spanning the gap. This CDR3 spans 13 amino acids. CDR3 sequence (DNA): TGTGCCAGTAGTATAATCGGGGGCCATGAGCAGTTCTTC. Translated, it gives CASSIIGGHEQFF. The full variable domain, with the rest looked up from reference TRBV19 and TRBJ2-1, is DGGITQSPKYLFRKEGQNVTLSCEQNLNHDAMYWYRQDPGQGLRLIYYSQIVNDFQKGDIAEGYSVSREKKESFPLTVTSAQKNPTAFYLCASSIIGGHEQFFGPGTRLTVL.

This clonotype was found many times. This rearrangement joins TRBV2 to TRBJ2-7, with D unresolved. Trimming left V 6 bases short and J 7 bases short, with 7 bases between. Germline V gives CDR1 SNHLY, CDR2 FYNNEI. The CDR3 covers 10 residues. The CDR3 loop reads CASRVGEQYF. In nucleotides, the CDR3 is TGTGCCAGCAGGGTAGGGGAGCAGTACTTC.

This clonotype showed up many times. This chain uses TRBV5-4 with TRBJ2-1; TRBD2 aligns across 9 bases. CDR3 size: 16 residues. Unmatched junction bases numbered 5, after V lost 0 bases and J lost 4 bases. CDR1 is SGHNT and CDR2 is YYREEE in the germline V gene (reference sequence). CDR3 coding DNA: TGTGCCAGCAGCTTGGACCTAGCGGGAAGATACAATGAGCAGTTCTTC. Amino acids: CASSLDLAGRYNEQFF.

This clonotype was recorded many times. The CDR3, as DNA: TGCGCCAGCAGCTCGAATCCTACCGGGACAGGGTCGCACAATGAGCAGTTCTTC. This sequence encodes CASSSNPTGTGSHNEQFF. This sequence joins TRBV5-1 and TRBJ2-1, with 9 bases lining up with TRBD1. This CDR3 has 18 amino acids. Trimming cost V 3 bases and J 5 bases; bases outside gene matches: 15. Germline V gene lookup returns CDR1 SGHRS and CDR2 YFSETQ. The variable domain in full, with the rest retrieved from reference TRBV5-1 and TRBJ2-1, is KAGVTQTPRYLIKTRGQQVTLSCSPISGHRSVSWYQQTPGQGLQFLFEYFSETQRNKGNFPGRFSGRQFSNSRSEMNVSTLELGDSALYLCASSSNPTGTGSHNEQFFGPGTRLTVL.